The T cell receptor beta chain under discussion was sequenced for a study of cytomegalovirus exposure and HLA in healthy donors. The CDR3 has 12 amino acids. Trimming pared 4 bases from V and 5 bases from J, leaving 7 bases between. CDR1 is SGHAT, CDR2 FQDESV, per germline (reference sequence). Clones were read by immunoSEQ multiplex PCR, and TCRdb kept only the in-frame ones, dropping some. Of 220,000 or so clones in the sample, less than 85% are singletons; the top ten hold roughly 5.5%. A remark on this clone: What it binds is unknown.

Study observations and caveats: Many donors carried some public TCRs, although rarity characterized most TCR sequences. Among TCR beta chains, those listed as cytomegalovirus-associated numbered approximately 150. High sensitivity and specificity were reportedly achieved when the classifier diagnosed cytomegalovirus status.

The sequencing input was PBMCs. The chain is built from TRBV11-1 and TRBJ2-3; D gene ambiguous. The receptor comes from a woman under 30 in good health and CMV-seronegative. CDR3 DNA: TGTGCCAGCAGCTCGTCGGTAGATACGCAGTATTTT. Its protein product is CASSSSVDTQYF. Combining the CDR3 with reference TRBV11-1 and TRBJ2-3 gives the whole variable domain EAEVAQSPRYKITEKSQAVAFWCDPISGHATLYWYRQILGQGPELLVQFQDESVVDDSQLPKDRFSAERLKGVDSTLKIQPAELGDSAMYLCASSSSVDTQYFGPGTRLTVL.